This T cell receptor (beta chain) was retrieved from a study of T cell responses to AZD1222 COVID-19 vaccine (TCRdb year 2021). Broadly, across the study: AZD1222 recipients whose second dose came at about 4 weeks and those whose second dose came at about 12 weeks were combined into one group, since spike-specific TCR depth and breadth did not differ between the two schedules. Trial participants were enrolled into age subgroups of 18-55, 56-69 and 70-plus years, which contained about 150, 28 and 57 TCR-sequenced participants, respectively. TCR sequencing was performed for about 250 trial participants, of whom about 210 were given two doses of AZD1222 and around 25 were given two doses of MenACWY control vaccine. Study-wide conclusions, independent of this receptor: After two AZD1222 doses, spike-specific TCR breadth and depth were significantly higher than at day 0 and than in MenACWY recipients. The whole spike protein was spanned by vaccine-associated CD4 TCRs, and dominant responses were seen in regions 160-218 and 743-854. Conclusions about previously exposed vaccinees are limited, since just 6 or 7 AZD1222 recipients were seropositive for SARS-CoV-2 at baseline. Participants were mostly white British and included more females than males, and it was suggested by the authors that clonal diversity may have been underestimated. Because no samples from the day 14 peak response were available, repertoires could be characterized only after the peak T cell response. Epitopes outside the regions mutated in the B.1.351 and B.1.1.7 variants were reportedly recognized by nearly half of the unique spike-specific TCRs. The 56-69-year group was small, and its depth increase did not reach significance, likely because of low power.

The sample's time point, from its label and the paper: baseline before first vaccination. The vaccinee samples were drawn from two UK trials, COV001 and COV002, one of which was a single-blind randomized controlled phase 2/3 trial testing AZD1222 (ChAdOx1 nCoV-19) in healthy adults. For TCRbeta chain sequencing, PBMC samples were collected from trial participants at day 0 and at day 28 after the second dose. As for this clone: The antigen this receptor binds is unknown. No qualities accompany the bases; no much larger clone lies one base away.

The CDR3 regions of human TCRbeta chains were analyzed by immunosequencing. The authors' pipeline ran thus. TCRs in the repertoires were matched against a reference library of SARS-CoV-2-specific TCRs that had been generated with the MIRA antigen-specificity platform. Breadth was defined as the fraction of unique TCRs that were SARS-CoV-2-associated. Depth was defined as the fraction of total T cells that were SARS-CoV-2-associated. Using the MIRA data, every spike-specific TCR was mapped to the spike region that the TCR reacted to and assigned to either a CD4 or a CD8 class. Log10-transformed breadth and depth values were compared by one-way ANOVA with Sidak's multiple comparisons tests. TCRdb took this table from immuneACCESS and kept in-frame rearrangements with V and J called. Such tables lack part of the clones; where checked against another copy, unresolved V genes explain under half of the gap, and the rest is unexplained. V and J calls and clone size are given by that table; D and trimming were obtained from the DNA. The sample table records about 150,000 clones; 90% of these occur just once. The ten most abundant clones make up 18% of the sample.

Trimming takes 2 bases from V and 7 bases from J, and the germline ends sit 14 bases apart. The CDR3 spans 14 residues, from the cysteine through the phenylalanine. Of the read, only the CDR3 DNA is kept; its 42 bases are in frame from base 1. CDR1 and CDR2, looked up from the germline V gene, are MNHEY and SVGEGT. The chain links TRBV6-2 or TRBV6-3 with TRBJ1-1; possibly the D gene is TRBD1, per 6 matching bases. This TCR was recovered from an adult in good health. Sequencing was performed on peripheral blood, taken on day 0 of AZD1222 vaccination. CDR3 reads: CASSYGQGILEAFF. DNA sequence: TGTGCCAGCAGTTACGGTCAGGGGATCCTTGAAGCTTTCTTT.